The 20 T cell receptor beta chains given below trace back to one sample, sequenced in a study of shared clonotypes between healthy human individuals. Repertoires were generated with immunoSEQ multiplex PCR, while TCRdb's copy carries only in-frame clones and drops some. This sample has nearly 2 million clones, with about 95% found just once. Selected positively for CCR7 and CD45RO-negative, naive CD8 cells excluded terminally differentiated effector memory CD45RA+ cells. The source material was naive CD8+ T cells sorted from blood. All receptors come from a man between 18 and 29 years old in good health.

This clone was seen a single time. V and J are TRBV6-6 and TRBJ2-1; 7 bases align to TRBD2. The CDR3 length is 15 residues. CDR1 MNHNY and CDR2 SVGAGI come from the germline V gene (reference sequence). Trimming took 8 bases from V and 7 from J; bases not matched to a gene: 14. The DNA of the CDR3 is TGTGCCAGCGCTATCCCGGGAGGCGTAGGAAATGAGCAGTTCTTC. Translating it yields CASAIPGGVGNEQFF.

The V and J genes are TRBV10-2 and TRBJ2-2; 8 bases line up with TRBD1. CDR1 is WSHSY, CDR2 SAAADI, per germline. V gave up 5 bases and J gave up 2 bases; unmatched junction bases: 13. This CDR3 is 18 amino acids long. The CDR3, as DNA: TGCGCCAGCAGTCCTAAGGGCGGACAGGGCCCAAACACCGGGGAGCTGTTTTTT. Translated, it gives CASSPKGGQGPNTGELFF.

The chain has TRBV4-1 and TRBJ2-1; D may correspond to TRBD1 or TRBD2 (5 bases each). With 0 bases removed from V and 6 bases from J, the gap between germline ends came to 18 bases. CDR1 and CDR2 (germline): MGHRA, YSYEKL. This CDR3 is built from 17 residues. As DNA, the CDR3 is TGCGCCAGCAGCCAAGAAATCAGCAACACGAGGGGCAATGAGCAGTTCTTC. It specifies CASSQEISNTRGNEQFF.

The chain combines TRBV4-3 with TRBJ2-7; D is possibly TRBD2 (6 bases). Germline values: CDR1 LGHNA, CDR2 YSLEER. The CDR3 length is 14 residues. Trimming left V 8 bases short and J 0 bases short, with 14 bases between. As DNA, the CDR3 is TGCGCCAGCGCCCCGGGGGTCAACTCCTACGAGCAGTACTTC. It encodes CASAPGVNSYEQYF.

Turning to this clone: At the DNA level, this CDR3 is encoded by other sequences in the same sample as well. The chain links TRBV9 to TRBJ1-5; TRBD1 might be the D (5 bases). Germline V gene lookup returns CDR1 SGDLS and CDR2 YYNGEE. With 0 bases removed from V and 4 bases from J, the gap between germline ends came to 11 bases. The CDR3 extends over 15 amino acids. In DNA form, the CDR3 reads TGTGCCAGCAGCGTAGGCGGGGCAGAGAATCAGCCCCAGCATTTT. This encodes CASSVGGAENQPQHF.

The CDR3 here is CASSQSERDLSYEQYF. CDR3 in DNA: TGCGCCAGCAGCCAGAGTGAGCGGGACCTCTCCTACGAGCAGTACTTC. J is TRBJ2-7 and V is TRBV4-1; 7 bases are a match to TRBD2. The germline V gene has CDR1 MGHRA and CDR2 YSYEKL. This CDR3 spans 16 amino acids. The V gene end was trimmed by 3 bases and the J gene end by 0 bases; junction bases not matched to a gene: 8.

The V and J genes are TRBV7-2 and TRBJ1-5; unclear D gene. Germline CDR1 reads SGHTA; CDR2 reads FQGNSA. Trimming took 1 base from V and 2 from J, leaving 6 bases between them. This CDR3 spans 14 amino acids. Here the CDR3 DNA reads TGTGCCAGCAGCTTAGTTAGAGGCAATCAGCCCCAGCATTTT. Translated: CASSLVRGNQPQHF.

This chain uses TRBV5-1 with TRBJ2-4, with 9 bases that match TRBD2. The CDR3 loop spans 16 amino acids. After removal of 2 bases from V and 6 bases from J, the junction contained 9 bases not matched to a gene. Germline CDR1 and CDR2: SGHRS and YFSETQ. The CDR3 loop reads CASSFGREGLGNIQYF. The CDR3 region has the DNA TGCGCCAGCAGCTTTGGGCGGGAGGGCCTTGGAAACATTCAGTACTTC.

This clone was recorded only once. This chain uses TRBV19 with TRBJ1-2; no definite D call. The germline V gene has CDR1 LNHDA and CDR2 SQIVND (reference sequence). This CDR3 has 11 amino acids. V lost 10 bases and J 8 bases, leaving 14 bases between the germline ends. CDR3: CATEGSLGYTF. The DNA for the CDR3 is TGTGCCACCGAAGGGAGTCTCGGCTACACCTTC.

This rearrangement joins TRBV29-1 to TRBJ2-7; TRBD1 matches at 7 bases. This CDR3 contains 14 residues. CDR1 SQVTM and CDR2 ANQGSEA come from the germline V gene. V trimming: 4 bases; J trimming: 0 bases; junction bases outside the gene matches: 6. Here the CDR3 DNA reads TGCAGCGTTGTCATACAGGGGAGCTCCTACGAGCAGTACTTC. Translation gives CSVVIQGSSYEQYF.

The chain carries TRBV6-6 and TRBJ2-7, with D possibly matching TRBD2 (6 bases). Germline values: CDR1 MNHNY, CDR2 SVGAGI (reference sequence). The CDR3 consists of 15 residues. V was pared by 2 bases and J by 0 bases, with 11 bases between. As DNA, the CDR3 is TGTGCCAGCAGTTACCGGGACTGGGCCTCCTACGAGCAGTACTTC. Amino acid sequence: CASSYRDWASYEQYF.

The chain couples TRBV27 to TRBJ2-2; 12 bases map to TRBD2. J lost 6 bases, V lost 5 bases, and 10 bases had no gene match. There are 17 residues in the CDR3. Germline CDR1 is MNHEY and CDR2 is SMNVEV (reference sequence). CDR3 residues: CASSEGLAGPAAGELFF. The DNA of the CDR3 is TGTGCCAGCAGTGAGGGACTAGCGGGCCCGGCGGCCGGGGAGCTGTTTTTT.

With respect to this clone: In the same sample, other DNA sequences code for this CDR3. The DNA of the CDR3 is TGTGCCAGCAGCTTTTCAGGGGGTGGGACTGAAGCTTTCTTT. This sequence encodes CASSFSGGGTEAFF. V is TRBV5-4 and J is TRBJ1-1, with 7 nucleotides matching TRBD1. Losses at the gene ends were 2 bases for V and 5 bases for J; bases not matched to a gene: 6. Germline CDR1 SGHNT, CDR2 YYREEE (reference sequence). The CDR3 is made up of 14 amino acids.

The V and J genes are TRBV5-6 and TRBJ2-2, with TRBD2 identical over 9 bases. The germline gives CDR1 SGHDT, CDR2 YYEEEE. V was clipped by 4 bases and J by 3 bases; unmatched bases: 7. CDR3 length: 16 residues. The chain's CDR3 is CASSVGSGSDTGELFF. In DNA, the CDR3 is TGTGCCAGCAGCGTCGGTAGCGGGAGTGACACCGGGGAGCTGTTTTTT.

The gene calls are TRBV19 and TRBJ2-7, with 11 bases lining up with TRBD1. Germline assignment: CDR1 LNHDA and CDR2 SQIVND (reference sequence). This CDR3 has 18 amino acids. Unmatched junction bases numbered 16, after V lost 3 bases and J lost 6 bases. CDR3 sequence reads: CASSMPVRTGGPPLEQYF. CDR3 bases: TGTGCCAGTAGTATGCCCGTCCGGACAGGGGGCCCCCCACTCGAGCAGTACTTC.

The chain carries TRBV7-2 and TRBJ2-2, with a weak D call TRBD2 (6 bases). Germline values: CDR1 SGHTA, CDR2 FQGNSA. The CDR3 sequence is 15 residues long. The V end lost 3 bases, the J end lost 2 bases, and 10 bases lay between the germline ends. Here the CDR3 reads CASSFYGTNTGELFF. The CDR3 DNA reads TGTGCCAGCAGCTTTTACGGGACTAACACCGGGGAGCTGTTTTTT.

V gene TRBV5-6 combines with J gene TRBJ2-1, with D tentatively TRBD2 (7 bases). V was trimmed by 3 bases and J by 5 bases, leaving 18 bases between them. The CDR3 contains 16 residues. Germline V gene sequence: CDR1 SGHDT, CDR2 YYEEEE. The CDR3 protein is CASSWGRERLNNEQFF. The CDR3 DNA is TGTGCCAGCAGCTGGGGGCGGGAGAGGTTGAACAATGAGCAGTTCTTC.

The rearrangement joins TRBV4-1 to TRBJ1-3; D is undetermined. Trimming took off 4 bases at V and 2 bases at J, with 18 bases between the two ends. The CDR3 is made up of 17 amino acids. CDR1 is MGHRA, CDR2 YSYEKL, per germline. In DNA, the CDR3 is TGCGCCAGCAGCCCTGCTCTTGGCCCAAGTGCTGGAAACACCATATATTTT. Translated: CASSPALGPSAGNTIYF.

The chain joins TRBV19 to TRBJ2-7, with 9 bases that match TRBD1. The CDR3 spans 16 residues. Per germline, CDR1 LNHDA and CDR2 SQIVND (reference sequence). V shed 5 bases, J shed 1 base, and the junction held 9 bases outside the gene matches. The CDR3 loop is CASSPTGGTGSYEQYF. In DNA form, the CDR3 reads TGTGCCAGTAGTCCTACTGGCGGGACAGGGTCCTACGAGCAGTACTTC. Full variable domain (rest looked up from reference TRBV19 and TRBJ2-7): DGGITQSPKYLFRKEGQNVTLSCEQNLNHDAMYWYRQDPGQGLRLIYYSQIVNDFQKGDIAEGYSVSREKKESFPLTVTSAQKNPTAFYLCASSPTGGTGSYEQYFGPGTRLTVT.

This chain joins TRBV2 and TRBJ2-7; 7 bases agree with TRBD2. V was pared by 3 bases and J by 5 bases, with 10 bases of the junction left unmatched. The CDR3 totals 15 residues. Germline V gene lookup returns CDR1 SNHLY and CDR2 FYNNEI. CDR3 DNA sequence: TGTGCCAGCAGTGAGGGCCGGGACTACACCGACGAGCAGTACTTC. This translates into CASSEGRDYTDEQYF.